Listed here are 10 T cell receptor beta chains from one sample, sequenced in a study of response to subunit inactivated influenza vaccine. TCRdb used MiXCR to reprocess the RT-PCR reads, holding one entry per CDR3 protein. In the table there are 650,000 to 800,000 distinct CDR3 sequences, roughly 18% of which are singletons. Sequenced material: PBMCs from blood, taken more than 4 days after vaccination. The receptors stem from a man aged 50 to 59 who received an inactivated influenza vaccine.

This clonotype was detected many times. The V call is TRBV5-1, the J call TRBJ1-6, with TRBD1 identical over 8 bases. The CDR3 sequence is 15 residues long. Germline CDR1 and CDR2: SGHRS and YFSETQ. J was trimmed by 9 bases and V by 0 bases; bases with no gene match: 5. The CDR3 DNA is TGCGCCAGCAGCTTGGGACAGGGGCCTACTTCACCCCTCCACTTT. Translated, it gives CASSLGQGPTSPLHF.

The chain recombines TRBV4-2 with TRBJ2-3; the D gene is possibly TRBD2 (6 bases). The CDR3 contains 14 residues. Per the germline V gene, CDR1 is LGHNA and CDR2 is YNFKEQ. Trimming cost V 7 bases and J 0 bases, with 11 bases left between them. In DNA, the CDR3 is TGTGCCAGCACCGGCGGGACTAGCACAGATACGCAGTATTTT. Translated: CASTGGTSTDTQYF.

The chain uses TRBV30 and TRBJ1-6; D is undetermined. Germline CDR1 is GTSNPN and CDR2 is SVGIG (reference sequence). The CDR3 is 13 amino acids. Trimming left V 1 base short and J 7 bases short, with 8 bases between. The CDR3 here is CAWSAGINSPLHF. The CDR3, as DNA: TGTGCCTGGAGTGCCGGGATCAATTCACCCCTCCACTTT.

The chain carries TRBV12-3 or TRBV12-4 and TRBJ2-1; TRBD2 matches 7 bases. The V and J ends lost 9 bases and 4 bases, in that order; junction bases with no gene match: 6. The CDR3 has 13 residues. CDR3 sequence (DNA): TGTGCCAGTCGGGGGGTATCTTACAATGAGCAGTTCTTC. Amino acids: CASRGVSYNEQFF.

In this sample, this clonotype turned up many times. The CDR3 region is CASSFGVSSDTQYF. The CDR3 nucleotides are TGTGCCAGCAGCTTTGGTGTCAGCTCAGATACGCAGTATTTT. The chain carries TRBV12-3 or TRBV12-4 and TRBJ2-3; D not certain. V lost 6 bases and J lost 4, with 14 bases in between. CDR3 length: 14 amino acids.

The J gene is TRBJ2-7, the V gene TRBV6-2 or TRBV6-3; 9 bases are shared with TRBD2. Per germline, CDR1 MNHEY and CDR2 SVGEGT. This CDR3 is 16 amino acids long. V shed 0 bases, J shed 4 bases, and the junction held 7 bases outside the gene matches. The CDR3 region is CASSYSTLAGNYEQYF. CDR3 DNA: TGTGCCAGCAGTTACTCGACTCTAGCGGGAAATTACGAGCAGTACTTC.

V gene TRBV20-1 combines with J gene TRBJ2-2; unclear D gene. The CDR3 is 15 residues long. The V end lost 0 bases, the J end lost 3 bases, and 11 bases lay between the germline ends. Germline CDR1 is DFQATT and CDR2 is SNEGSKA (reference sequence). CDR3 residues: CSARDPASHTGELFF. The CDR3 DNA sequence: TGCAGTGCTAGAGATCCAGCGTCCCACACCGGGGAGCTGTTTTTT.

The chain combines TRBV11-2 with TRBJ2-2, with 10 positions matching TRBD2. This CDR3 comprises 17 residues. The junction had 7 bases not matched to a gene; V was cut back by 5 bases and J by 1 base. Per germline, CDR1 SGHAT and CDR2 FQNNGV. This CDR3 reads CASSLGTSARNTGELFF. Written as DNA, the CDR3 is TGTGCCAGCAGCCTCGGGACTAGCGCCCGGAACACCGGGGAGCTGTTTTTT.

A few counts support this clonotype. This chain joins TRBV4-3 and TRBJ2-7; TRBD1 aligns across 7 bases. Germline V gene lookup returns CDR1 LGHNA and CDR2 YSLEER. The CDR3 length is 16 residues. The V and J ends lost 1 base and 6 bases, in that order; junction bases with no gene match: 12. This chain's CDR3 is CASSQGVGQTVLEQYF. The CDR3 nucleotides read TGCGCCAGCAGCCAAGGGGTGGGACAGACGGTTCTCGAGCAGTACTTC.

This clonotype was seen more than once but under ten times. The CDR3 reads CASRGTTTKEKLFF. The CDR3 coding sequence is TGCGCCAGCAGGGGAACGACGACGAAGGAAAAACTGTTTTTT. V gene TRBV5-1 combines with J gene TRBJ1-4; no reliable D call. The CDR3 length is 14 residues. Germline V CDR1 and CDR2: SGHRS, YFSETQ. The ends were cut back, 5 bases at V and 8 bases at J, with 16 bases in the middle. The variable domain in full, completed from reference TRBV5-1 and TRBJ1-4, reads KAGVTQTPRYLIKTRGQQVTLSCSPISGHRSVSWYQQTPGQGLQFLFEYFSETQRNKGNFPGRFSGRQFSNSRSEMNVSTLELGDSALYLCASRGTTTKEKLFFGSGTQLSVL.